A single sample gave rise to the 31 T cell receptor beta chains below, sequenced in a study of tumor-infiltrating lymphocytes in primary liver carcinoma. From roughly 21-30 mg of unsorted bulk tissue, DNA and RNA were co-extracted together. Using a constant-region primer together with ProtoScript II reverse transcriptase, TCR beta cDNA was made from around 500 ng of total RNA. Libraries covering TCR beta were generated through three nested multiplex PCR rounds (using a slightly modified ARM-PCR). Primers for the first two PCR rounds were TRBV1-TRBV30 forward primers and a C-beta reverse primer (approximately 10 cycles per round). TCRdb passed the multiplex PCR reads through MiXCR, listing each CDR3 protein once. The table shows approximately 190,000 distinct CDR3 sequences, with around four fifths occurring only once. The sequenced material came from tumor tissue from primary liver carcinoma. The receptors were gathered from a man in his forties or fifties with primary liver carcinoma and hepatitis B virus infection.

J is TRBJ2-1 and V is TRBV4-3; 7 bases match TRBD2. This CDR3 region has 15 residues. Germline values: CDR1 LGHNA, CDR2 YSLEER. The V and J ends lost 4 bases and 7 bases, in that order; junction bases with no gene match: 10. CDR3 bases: TGCGCCAGCAGCCTAATGGGGGGGTCGGTTAATGAGCAGTTCTTC. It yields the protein CASSLMGGSVNEQFF.

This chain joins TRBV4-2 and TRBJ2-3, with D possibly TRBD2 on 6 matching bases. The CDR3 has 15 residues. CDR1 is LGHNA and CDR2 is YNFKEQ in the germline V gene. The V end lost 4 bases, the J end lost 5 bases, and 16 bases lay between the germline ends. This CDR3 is CASSRRTEGIDTQYF. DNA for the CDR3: TGTGCCAGCAGCCGAAGGACGGAGGGAATAGATACGCAGTATTTT.

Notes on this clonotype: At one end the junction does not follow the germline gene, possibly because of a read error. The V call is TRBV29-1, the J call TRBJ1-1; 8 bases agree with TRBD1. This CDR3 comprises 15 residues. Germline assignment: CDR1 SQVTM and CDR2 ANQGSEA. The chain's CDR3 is CIVAGGWGMNIEAFF. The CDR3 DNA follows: TGCATCGTGGCAGGGGGCTGGGGGATGAACATTGAAGCTTTCTTT.

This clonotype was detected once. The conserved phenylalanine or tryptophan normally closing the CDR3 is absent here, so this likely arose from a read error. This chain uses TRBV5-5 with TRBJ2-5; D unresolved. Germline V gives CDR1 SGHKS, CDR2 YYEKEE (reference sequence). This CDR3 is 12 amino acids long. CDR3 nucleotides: TGTGCCAGTAGCTTGGGTACAGAGACCCAGTACTCA. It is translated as CASSLGTETQYS.

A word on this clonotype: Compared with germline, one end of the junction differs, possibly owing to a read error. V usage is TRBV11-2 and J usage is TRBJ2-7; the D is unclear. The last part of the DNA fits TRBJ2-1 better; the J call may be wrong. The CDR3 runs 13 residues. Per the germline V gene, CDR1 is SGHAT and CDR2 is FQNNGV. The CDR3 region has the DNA TGCGCCAGCAGCTCACGGAGTGCCTATGAGCAGTTCTTC. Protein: CASSSRSAYEQFF.

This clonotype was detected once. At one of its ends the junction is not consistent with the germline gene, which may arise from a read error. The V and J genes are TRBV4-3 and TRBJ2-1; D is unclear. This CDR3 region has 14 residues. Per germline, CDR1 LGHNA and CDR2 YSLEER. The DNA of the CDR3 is TGCACCAGCAGCCAAGAGCCGCAGCACAATGAGCAGTTCTTC. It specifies CTSSQEPQHNEQFF.

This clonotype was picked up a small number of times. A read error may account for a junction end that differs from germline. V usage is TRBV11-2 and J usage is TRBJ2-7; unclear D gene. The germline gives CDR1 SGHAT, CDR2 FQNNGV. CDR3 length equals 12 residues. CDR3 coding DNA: TGTACCAGCAGTCCCGGTGGCTATGAGCAGTACTTC. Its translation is CTSSPGGYEQYF.

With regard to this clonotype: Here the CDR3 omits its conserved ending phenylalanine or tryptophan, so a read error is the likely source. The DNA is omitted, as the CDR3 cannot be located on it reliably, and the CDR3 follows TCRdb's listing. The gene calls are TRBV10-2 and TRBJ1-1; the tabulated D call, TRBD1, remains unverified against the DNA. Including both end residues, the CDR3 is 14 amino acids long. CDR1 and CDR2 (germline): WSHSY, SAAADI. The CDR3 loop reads CASGQGAANTEAFI.

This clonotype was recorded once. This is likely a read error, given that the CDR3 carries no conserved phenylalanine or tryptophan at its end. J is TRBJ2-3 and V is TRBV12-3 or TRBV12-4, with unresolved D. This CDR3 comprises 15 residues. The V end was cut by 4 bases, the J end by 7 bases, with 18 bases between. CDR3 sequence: CASSSDWAVGNTQYS. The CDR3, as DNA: TGTGCCAGCAGTTCCGACTGGGCTGTTGGGAATACGCAGTATTCT.

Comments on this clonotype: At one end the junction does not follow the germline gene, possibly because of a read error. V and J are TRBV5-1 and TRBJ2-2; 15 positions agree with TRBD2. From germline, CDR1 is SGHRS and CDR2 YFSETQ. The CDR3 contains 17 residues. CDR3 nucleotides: TGCGCCAGCAGCTTTGGACTAGCGGGAGGGAACACCGGGAAGCTGTCTTTT. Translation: CASSFGLAGGNTGKLSF.

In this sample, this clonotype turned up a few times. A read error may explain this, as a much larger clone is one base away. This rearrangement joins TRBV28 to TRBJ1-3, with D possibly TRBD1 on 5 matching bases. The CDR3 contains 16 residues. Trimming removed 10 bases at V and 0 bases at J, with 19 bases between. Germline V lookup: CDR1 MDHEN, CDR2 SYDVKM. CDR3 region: CANSHSTAYSGNTIYF. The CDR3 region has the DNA TGTGCCAACAGCCACTCGACAGCCTACTCTGGAAACACCATATATTTT.

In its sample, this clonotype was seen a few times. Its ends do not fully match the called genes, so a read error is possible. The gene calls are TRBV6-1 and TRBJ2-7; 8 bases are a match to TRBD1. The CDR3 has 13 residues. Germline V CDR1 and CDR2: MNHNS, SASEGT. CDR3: CANSRQGADEQYF. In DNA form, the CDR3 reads TGTGCCAACAGTAGGCAGGGGGCGGACGAGCAGTACTTC.

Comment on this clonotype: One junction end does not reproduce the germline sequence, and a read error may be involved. As DNA, the CDR3 is TGTGCCAGCAGTGGATACAGGGGTCCTACCTCTCGGGCCAACATCCTGACATTC. Translating it yields CASSGYRGPTSRANILTF. V and J are TRBV6-1 and TRBJ2-6, with TRBD1 identical over 7 bases. The CDR3 is made up of 18 amino acids. Germline assignment: CDR1 MNHNS and CDR2 SASEGT.

CDR3 amino acids: CASNSRVHEQYF. The CDR3 DNA reads as TGTGCCAGCAACTCCAGGGTCCACGAGCAGTACTTC. The chain is built from TRBV7-3 and TRBJ2-7, with a tentative D call TRBD1 (5 bases). Trimming removed 7 bases from V and 5 bases from J, with 12 bases in between. The length of the CDR3 is 12 residues. Germline-derived CDR1 and CDR2 are SGHTA and FQGTGA.

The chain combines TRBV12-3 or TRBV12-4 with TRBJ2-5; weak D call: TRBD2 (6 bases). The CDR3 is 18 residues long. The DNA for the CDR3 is TGTGCTAGCGGCCCAGCGGGTCAGGGATCGGTAAACCAAGAGACCCAGTACTTC. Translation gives CASGPAGQGSVNQETQYF.

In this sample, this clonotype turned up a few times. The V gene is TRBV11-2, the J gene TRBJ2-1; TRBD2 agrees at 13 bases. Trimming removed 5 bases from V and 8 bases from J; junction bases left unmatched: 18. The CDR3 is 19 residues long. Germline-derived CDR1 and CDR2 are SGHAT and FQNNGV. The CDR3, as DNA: TGTGCCAGCAGCCTCCAATGGGTGCCTTGGACTAGCGGGAGTCATGAGCAGTTCTTC. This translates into CASSLQWVPWTSGSHEQFF. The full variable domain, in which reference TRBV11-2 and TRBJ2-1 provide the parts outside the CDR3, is EAGVAQSPRYKIIEKRQSVAFWCNPISGHATLYWYQQILGQGPKLLIQFQNNGVVDDSQLPKDRFSAERLKGVDSTLKIQPAKLEDSAVYLCASSLQWVPWTSGSHEQFFGPGTRLTVL.

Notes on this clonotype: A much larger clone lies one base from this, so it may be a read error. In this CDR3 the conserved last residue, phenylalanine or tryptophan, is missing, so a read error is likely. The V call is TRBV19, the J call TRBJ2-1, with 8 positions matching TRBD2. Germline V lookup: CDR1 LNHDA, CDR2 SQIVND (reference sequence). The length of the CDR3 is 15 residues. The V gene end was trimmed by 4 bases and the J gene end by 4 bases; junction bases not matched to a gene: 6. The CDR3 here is CASSTALAAYNEQFY. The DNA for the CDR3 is TGTGCCAGTAGTACCGCACTAGCGGCTTACAATGAGCAGTTCTAC.

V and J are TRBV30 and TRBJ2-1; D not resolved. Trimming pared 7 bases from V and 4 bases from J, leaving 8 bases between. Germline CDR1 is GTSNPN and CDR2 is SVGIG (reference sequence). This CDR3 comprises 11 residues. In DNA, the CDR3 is TGTGCCTTGGTGAAATACAATGAGCAGTTCTTC. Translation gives CALVKYNEQFF.

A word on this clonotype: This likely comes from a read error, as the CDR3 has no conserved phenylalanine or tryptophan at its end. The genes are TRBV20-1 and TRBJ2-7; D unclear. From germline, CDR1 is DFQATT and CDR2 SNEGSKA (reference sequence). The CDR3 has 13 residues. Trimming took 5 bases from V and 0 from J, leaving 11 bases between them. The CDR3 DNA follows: TGCAGTGCTCCGTACGGCTCCTCCTACGAGCAGTACATC. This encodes CSAPYGSSYEQYI.

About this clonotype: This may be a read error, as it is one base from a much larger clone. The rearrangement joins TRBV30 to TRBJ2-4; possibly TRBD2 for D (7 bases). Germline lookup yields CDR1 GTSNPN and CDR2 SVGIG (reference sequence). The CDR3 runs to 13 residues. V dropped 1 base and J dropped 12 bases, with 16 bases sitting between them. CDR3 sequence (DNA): TGTGCCTGGAGTGGGCAGGGGAGGGACAATCAGTACTTC. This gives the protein CAWSGQGRDNQYF. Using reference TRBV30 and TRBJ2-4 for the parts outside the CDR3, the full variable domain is SQTIHQWPATLVQPVGSPLSLECTVEGTSNPNLYWYRQAAGRGLQLLFYSVGIGQISSEVPQNLSASRPQDRQFILSSKKLLLSDSGFYLCAWSGQGRDNQYFGAGTRLSVL.

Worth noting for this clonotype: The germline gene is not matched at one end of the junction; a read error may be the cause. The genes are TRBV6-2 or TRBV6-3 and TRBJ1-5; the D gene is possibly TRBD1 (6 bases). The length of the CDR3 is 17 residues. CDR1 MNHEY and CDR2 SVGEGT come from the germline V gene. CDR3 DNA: TGTGTCAGCAGCCCACCGGCCGCGGGGACAAGCAATCAGCCCCAGCATTTT. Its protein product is CVSSPPAAGTSNQPQHF.

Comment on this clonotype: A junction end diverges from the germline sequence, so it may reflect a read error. The CDR3 DNA reads as TGTACCGTTGAAGCGGACAGGGGGCGAGCAGAAACCCAGTACTTC. This encodes CTVEADRGRAETQYF. V and J are TRBV29-1 and TRBJ2-5; TRBD1 matches 11 bases. CDR1 SQVTM and CDR2 ANQGSEA come from the germline V gene. This CDR3 has 15 residues.

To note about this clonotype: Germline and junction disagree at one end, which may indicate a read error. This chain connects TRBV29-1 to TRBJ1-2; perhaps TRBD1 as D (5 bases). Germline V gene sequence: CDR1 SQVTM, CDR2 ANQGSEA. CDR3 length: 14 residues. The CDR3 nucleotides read TGCAGCGTCCTCCCTGATAAGGACATGGATGGCTACACCTTT. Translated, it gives CSVLPDKDMDGYTF.

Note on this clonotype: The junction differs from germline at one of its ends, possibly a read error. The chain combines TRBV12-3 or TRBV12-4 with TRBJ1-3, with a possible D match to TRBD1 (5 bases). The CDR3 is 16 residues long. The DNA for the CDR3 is TGTGCCAGCAGCTTGGCGACAAGGGGTAATGGATACACCATATATTTT. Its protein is CASSLATRGNGYTIYF.

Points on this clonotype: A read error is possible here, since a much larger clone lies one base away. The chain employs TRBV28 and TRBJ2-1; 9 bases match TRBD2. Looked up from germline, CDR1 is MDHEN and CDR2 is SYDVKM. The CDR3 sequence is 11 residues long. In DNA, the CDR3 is TGCCGGGTAGCGGGAGAAGCTGAGCAGTTCTTC. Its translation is CRVAGEAEQFF.

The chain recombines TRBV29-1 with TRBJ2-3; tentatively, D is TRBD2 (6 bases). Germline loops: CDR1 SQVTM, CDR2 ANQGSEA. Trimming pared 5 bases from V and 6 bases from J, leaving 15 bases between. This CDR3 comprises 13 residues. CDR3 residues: CSVLRGITDTQYF. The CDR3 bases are TGCAGCGTTTTACGCGGGATCACGGATACGCAGTATTTT.

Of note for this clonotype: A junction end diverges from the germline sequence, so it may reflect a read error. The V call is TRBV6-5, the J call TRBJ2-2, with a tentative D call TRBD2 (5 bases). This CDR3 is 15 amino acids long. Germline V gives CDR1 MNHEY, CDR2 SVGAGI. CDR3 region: CASSWTPANTGELIF. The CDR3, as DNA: TGTGCCAGCAGCTGGACGCCGGCGAACACCGGGGAGCTGATTTTT.

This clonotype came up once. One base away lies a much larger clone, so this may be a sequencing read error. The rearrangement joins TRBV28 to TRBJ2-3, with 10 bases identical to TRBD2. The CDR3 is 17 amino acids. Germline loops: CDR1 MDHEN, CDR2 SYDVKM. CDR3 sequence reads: CARSLRLLAGATDTQYF. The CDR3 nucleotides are TGTGCCAGGAGTTTACGGCTGCTAGCGGGAGCTACAGATACGCAGTATTTT.

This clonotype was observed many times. The CDR3, as DNA: TGTGCCAGCAGCTCCCTCAGGGAGCAGTACTTC. It translates to CASSSLREQYF. The V and J genes are TRBV5-6 and TRBJ2-7; D call uncertain. The CDR3 is made up of 11 amino acids. Trimming pared 3 bases from V and 7 bases from J, leaving 8 bases between. CDR1 SGHDT and CDR2 YYEEEE come from the germline V gene.

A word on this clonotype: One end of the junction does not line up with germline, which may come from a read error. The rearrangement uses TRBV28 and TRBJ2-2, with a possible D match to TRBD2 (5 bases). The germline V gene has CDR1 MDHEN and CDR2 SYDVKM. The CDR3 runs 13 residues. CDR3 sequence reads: CASSLVGIGELYF. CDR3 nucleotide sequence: TGTGCCAGCAGTCTCGTGGGGATCGGGGAGCTGTATTTT.

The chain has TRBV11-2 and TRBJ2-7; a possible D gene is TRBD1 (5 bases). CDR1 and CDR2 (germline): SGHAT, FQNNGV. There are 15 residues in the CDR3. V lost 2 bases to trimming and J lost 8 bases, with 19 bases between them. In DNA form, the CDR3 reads TGTGCCAGCAGCTTACGATGGATAGGGGAATACAAGCAGTACTTC. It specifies CASSLRWIGEYKQYF.